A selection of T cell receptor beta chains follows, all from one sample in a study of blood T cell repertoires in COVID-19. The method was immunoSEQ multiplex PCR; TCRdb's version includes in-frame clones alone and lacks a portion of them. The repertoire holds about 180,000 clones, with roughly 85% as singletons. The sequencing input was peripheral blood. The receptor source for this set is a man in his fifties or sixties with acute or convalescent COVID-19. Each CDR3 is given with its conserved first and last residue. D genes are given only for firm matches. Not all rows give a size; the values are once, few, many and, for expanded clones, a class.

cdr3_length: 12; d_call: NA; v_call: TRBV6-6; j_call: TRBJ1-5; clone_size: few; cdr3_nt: TGTGCCAGCAGTCGTGACAACCAGCCCCAGCATTTT; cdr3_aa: CASSRDNQPQHF
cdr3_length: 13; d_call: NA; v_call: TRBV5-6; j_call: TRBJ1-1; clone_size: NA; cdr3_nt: TGTGCCAGCAGCGGCCGTGTCGGGGCTGAAGCTTTCTTT; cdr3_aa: CASSGRVGAEAFF
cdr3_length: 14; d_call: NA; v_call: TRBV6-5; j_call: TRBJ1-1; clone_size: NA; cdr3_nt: TGTGCCAGCAGTTCCCCACTTGGGAACACTGAAGCTTTCTTT; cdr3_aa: CASSSPLGNTEAFF
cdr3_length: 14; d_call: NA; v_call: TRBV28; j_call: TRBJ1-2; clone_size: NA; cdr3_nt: TGTGCCAGCAGTCCGCCGACAGAATACTATGGCTACACCTTC; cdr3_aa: CASSPPTEYYGYTF
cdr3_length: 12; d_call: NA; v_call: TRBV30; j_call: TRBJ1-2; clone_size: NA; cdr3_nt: TGTGCCTGGAGACATGAGGGTGGAGGCTACACCTTC; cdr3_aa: CAWRHEGGGYTF
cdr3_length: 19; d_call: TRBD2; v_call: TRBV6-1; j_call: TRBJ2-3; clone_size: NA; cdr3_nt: TGTGCCAGCAGTGTGGAGGGGACTAGCGCCACGGGGGGTACAGATACGCAGTATTTT; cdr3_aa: CASSVEGTSATGGTDTQYF
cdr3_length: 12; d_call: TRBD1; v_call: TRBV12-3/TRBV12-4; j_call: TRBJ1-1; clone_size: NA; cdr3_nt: TGTGCCAGCAGGCCCGGGACAGGCGTAGCTTTCTTT; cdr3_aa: CASRPGTGVAFF
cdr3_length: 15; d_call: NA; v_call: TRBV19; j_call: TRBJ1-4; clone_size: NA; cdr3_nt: TGTGCCAGTAGTATAGACTGGACAGCCGCGGAAAAACTGTTTTTT; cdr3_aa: CASSIDWTAAEKLFF
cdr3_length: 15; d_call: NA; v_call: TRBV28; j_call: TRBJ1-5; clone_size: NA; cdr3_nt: TGTGCCAGCAGCTTACCCCACGCGGGGGGCCGGCCCCAGCATTTT; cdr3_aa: CASSLPHAGGRPQHF
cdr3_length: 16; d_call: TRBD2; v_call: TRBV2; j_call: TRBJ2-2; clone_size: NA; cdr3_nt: TGTGCCAGCACGAGAGCGGGGTCCGCGAACACCGGGGAGCTGTTTTTT; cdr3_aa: CASTRAGSANTGELFF
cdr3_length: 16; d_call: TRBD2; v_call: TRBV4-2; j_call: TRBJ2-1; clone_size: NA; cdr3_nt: TGTGCCAGCAGCCAACCGGGACTAGCGGGAGCCAATGAGCAGTTCTTC; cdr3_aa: CASSQPGLAGANEQFF
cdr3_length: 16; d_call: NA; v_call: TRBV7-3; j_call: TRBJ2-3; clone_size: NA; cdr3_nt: TGTGCCAGCAGCCCGCACGGGCTGGCCGGGGCAGATACGCAGTATTTT; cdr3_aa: CASSPHGLAGADTQYF
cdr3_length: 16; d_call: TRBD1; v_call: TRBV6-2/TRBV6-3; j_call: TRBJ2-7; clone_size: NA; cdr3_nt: TGTGCCAGCATCCCTAGAATAAGGGACAGAACCTACGAGCAGTACTTC; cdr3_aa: CASIPRIRDRTYEQYF
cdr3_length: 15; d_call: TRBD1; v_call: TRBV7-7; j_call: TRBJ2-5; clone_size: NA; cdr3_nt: TGTGCTAGCAGCCCCCTCAGGGGGAGTTGGGAGACCCAGTACTTC; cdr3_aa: CASSPLRGSWETQYF
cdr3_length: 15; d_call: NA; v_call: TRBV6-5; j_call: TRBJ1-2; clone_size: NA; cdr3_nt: TGTGCCAGCAGTTACTCGACGGGGGGGAACTATGGCTACACCTTC; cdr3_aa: CASSYSTGGNYGYTF
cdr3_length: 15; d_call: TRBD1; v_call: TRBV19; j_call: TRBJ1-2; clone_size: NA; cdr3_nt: TGTGCCAGTAGTCGGGGAACAGGGGGCAACTATGGCTACACCTTC; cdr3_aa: CASSRGTGGNYGYTF
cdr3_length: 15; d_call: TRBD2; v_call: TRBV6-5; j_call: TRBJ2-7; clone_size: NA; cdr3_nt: TGTGCCAGCTCCCATTGGACTAGCGGGGATGGGGAGCAGTACTTC; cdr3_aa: CASSHWTSGDGEQYF
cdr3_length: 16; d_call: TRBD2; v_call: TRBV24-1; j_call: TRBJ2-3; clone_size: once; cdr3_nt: TGTGCCACCAGTGATTTTGGACTAGCGGGAGAGGTTACGCAGTATTTT; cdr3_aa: CATSDFGLAGEVTQYF
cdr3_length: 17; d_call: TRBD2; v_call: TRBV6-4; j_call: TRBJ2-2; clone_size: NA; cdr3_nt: TGTGCCAGCAGCCCAGCGGGACTAGCGGGAGCAGGAGGGGAGCTGTTTTTT; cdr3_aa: CASSPAGLAGAGGELFF
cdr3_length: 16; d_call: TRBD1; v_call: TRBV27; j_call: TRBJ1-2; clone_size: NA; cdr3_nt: TGTGCCGGACGGACAGGGCGGCGTCGGAGATCGAATGGCTACACCTTC; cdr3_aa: CAGRTGRRRRSNGYTF
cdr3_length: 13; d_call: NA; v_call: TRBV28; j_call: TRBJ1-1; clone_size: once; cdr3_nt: TGTGCCAGCATCGAGCTTGGTGACACTGAAGCTTTCTTT; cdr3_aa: CASIELGDTEAFF
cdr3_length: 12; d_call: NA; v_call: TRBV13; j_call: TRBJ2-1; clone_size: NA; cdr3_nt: TGTGCCAGCAGCCTACAGAGAAATGAGCAGTTCTTC; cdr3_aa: CASSLQRNEQFF
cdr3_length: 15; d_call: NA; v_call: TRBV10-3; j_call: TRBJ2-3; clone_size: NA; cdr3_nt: TGTGCCATCAGTGAGTCTCCAGCGGAAACAGATACGCAGTATTTT; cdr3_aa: CAISESPAETDTQYF
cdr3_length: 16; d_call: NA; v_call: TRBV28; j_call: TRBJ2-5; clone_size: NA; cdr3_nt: TGTGCCAGCAGTTTTCTGGCAGGGGCCGTACAAGAGACCCAGTACTTC; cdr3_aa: CASSFLAGAVQETQYF
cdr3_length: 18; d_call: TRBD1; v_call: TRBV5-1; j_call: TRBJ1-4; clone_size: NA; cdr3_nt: TGCGCCAGCAGCTTGGCCACCCAACAGGGGAGCCCTAATGAAAAACTGTTTTTT; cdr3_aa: CASSLATQQGSPNEKLFF
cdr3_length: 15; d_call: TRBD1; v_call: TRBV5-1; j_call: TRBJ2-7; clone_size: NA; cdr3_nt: TGCGCCAGCAGCTCGAGACAGGGGGATAGGTACGAGCAGTACTTC; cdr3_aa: CASSSRQGDRYEQYF
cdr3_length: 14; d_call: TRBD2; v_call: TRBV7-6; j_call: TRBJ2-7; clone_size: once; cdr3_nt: TGTGCCAGCAGCTTAGTCAGCGGGAGTCCCGAGCAGTACTTC; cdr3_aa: CASSLVSGSPEQYF
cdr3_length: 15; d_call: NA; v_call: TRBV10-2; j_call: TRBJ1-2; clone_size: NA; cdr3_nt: TGCGCCAGCAGTGACCGGGGGGGCAGCGTCTATGGCTACACCTTC; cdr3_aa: CASSDRGGSVYGYTF
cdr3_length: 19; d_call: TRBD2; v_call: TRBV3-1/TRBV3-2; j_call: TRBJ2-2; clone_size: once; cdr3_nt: TGTGCCAGCAGCCGGCTGACTAGCGGGAGAACCTCCAACACCGGGGAGCTGTTTTTT; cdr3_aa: CASSRLTSGRTSNTGELFF
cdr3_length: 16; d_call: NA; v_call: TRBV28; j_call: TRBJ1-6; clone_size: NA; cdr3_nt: TGTGCCAGCAGTTTTGACAGGCCGTCGGGGGGTTCACCCCTCCACTTT; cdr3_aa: CASSFDRPSGGSPLHF
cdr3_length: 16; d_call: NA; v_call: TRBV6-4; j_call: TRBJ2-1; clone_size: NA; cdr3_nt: TGTGCCAGCAGTGATAATTCTCGGGAAGCTGTTTATGAGCAGTTCTTC; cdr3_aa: CASSDNSREAVYEQFF
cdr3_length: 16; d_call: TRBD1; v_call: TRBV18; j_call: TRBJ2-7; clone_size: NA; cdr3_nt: TGTGCCAGCTCACCAGCGGGACAGGGGCTAAGTGTCGAGCAGTACTTC; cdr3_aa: CASSPAGQGLSVEQYF
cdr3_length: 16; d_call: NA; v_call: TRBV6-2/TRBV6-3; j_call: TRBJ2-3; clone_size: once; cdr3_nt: TGTGCCAGCAGTTACGGGAGACGGGATAGCACAGATACGCAGTATTTT; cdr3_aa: CASSYGRRDSTDTQYF
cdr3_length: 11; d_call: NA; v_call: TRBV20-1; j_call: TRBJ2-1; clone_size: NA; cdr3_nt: TGCAGTGCAGTCAGGGACAATGAGCAGTTCTTC; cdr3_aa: CSAVRDNEQFF
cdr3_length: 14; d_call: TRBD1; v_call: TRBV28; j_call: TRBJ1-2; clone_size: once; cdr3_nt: TGTGCCAGCAGTGTAGGACAGGGGGCTCAAGGCTACACCTTC; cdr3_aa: CASSVGQGAQGYTF
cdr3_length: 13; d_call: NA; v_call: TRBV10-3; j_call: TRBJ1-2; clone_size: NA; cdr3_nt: TGTGCCATCAGTGAGTCGGGGGGGCATGGCTACACCTTC; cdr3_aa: CAISESGGHGYTF
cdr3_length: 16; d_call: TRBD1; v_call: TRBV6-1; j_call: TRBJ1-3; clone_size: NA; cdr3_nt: TGTGCCAGCAGTGTTTCCAGGGGGCATTCTGGAAACACCATATATTTT; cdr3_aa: CASSVSRGHSGNTIYF
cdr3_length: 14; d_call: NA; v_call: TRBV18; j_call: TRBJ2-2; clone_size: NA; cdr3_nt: TGTGCCAGCGCGACAGGACCGAACACCGGGGAGCTGTTTTTT; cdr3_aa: CASATGPNTGELFF
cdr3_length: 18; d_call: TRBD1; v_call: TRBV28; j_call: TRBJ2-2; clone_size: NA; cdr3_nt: TGTGCCAGCAGTTTATTAGGGTCCGGACAGGGGGCGCCCGGGGAGCTGTTTTTT; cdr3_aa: CASSLLGSGQGAPGELFF
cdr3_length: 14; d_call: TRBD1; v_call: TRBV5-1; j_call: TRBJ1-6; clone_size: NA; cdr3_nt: TGCGCCAGCAGCCTGACAGGGTTCGATTCACCCCTCCACTTT; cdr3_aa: CASSLTGFDSPLHF
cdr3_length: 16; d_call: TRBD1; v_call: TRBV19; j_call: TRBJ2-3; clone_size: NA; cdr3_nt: TGTGCCAGTAGTGACCGGGACAGGGGTGTCACAGATACGCAGTATTTT; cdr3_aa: CASSDRDRGVTDTQYF
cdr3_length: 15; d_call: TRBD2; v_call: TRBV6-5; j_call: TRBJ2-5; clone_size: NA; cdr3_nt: TGTGCCAGCAGCCTGAGACTAGCGGGAGTGGAGACCCAGTACTTC; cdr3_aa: CASSLRLAGVETQYF
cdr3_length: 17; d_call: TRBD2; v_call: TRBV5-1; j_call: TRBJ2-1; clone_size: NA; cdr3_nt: TGCGCCAGCAGCCAAGCTAGCGGGGAGGGCTTCTACAATGAGCAGTTCTTC; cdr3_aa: CASSQASGEGFYNEQFF
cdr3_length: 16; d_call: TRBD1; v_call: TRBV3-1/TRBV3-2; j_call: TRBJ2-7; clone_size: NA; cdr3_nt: TGTGCCAGCAGCCAAGATTTGTACAGGGGTCGTCACGAGCAGTACTTC; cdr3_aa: CASSQDLYRGRHEQYF
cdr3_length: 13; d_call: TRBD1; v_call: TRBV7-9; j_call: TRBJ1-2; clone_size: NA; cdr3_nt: TGTGCCAGCAGCTTAGTCGACAGGGAGGGCTACACCTTC; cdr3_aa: CASSLVDREGYTF
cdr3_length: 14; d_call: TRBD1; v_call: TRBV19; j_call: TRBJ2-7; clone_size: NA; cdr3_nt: TGTGCCAGTAGTTTAAGACAGGGGAAATACGAGCAGTACTTC; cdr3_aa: CASSLRQGKYEQYF
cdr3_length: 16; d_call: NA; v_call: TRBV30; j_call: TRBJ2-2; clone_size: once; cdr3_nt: TGTGCCTGGAGGGCCCGCCGGCTAGATAGCACCGGGGAGCTGTTTTTT; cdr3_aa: CAWRARRLDSTGELFF
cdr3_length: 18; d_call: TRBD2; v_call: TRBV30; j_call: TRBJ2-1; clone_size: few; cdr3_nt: TGTGCCTGGAGTGTCCGTACAGCGGGAGGCCCGTTACACAATGAGCAGTTCTTC; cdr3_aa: CAWSVRTAGGPLHNEQFF